This T cell receptor (beta chain) is from a study of human T cells and chemical hapten exposure. The overall study: Donors were sensitized with 2% DPC on the upper inner arm.

Using its own MiXCR run on the RACE reads, TCRdb lists one record per CDR3 protein. Of roughly 92,000 distinct CDR3 sequences in the sample, about an eighth were seen once. Sample time point: patch test 2, 6 weeks after DPC sensitization. Treatment indicated: therapeutic diphenylcyclopropenone sensitization with weekly scalp DPC. V lost 4 bases and J lost 9; bases outside the gene matches: 8. This CDR3 is built from 16 residues. From germline, CDR1 is MGHDK and CDR2 SYGVNS. This TCR came from a woman aged 40 to 50 with alopecia areata. Some clones in this sample may be carry-over from other donors' samples. The material sequenced was whole blood, taken in connection with sensitization to the hapten diphenylcyclopropenone (DPC). The rearrangement joins TRBV25-1 to TRBJ2-1; 14 nucleotides align to TRBD2. CDR3 sequence: CASSAGLAGGFTEQFF. CDR3 sequence (DNA): TGTGCCAGCAGTGCCGGACTAGCGGGGGGTTTTACTGAGCAGTTCTTC.